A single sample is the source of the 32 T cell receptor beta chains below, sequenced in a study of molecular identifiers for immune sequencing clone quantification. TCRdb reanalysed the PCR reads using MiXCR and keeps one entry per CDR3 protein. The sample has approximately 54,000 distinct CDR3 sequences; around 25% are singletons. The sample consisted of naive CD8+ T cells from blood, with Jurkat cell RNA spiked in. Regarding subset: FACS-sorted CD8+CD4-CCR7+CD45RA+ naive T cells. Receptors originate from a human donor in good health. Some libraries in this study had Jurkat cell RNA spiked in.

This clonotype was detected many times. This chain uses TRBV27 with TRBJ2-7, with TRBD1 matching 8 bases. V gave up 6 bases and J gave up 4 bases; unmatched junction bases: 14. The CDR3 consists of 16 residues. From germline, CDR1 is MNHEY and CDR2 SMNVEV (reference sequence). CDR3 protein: CASRKNTGTGTYEQYF. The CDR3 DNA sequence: TGTGCCAGCAGAAAAAACACCGGGACAGGAACGTACGAGCAGTACTTC.

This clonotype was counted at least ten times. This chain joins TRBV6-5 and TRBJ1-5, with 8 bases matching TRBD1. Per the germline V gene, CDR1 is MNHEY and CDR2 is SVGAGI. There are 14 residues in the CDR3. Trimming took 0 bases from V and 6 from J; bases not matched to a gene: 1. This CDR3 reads CASSYSGQAQPQHF. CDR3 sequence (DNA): TGTGCCAGCAGTTACTCGGGACAGGCTCAGCCCCAGCATTTT.

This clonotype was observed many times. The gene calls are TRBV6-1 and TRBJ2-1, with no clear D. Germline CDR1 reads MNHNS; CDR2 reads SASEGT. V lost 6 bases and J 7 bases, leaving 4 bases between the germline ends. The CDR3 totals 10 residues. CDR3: CASSWNEQFF. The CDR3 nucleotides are TGTGCCAGCAGCTGGAATGAGCAGTTCTTC.

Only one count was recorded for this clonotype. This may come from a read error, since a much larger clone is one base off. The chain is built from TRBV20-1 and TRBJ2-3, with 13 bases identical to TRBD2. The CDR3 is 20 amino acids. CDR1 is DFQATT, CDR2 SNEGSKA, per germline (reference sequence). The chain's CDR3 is CSATPPGTSGTGRSTGTQYF. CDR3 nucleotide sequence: TGCAGTGCTACCCCGCCGGGGACTAGCGGGACGGGAAGGAGCACAGGTACGCAGTATTTT.

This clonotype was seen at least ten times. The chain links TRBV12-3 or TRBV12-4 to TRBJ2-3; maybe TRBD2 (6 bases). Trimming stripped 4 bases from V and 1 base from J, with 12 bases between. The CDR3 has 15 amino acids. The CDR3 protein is CASSSRDFRTDTQYF. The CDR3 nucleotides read TGTGCCAGCAGTTCCCGGGACTTCCGCACAGATACGCAGTATTTT.

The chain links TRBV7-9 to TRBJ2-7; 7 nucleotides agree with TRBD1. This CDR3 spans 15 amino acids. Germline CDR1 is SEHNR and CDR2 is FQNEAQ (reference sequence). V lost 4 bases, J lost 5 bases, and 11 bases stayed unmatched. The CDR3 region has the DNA TGTGCCAGCAGCTACACAGGGGTGAAGGGTAACGAGCAGTACTTC. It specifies CASSYTGVKGNEQYF.

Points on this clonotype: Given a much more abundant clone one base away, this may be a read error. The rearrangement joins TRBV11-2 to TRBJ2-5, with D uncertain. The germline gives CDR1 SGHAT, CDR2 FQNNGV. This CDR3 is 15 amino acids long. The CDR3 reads CAGSLQLGIGASQYF. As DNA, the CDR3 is TGTGCCGGCAGCTTACAATTGGGGATTGGAGCTTCCCAGTACTTC.

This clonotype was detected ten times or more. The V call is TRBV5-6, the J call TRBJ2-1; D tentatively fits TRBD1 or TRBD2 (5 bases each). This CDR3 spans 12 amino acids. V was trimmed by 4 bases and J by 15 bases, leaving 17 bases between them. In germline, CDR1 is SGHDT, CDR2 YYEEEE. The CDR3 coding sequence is TGTGCCAGCAGCCCAGGGACGCCTTTACTGTTCTTC. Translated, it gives CASSPGTPLLFF.

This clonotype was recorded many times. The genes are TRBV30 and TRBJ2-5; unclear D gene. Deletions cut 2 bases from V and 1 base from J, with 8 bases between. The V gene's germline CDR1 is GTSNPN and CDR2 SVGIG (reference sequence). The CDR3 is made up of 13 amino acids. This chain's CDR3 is CAWSLDVQETQYF. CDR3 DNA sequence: TGTGCCTGGAGTCTGGACGTCCAAGAGACCCAGTACTTC.

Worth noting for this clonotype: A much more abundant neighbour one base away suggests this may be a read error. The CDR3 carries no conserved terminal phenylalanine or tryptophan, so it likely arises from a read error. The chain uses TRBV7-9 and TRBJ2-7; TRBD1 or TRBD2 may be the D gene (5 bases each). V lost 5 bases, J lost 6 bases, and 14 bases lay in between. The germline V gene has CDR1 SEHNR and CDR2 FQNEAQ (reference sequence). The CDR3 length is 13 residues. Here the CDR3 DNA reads TGTGCCAGCAGCCCCGTATTGGGACCCGAGCAGTACTGC. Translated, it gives CASSPVLGPEQYC.

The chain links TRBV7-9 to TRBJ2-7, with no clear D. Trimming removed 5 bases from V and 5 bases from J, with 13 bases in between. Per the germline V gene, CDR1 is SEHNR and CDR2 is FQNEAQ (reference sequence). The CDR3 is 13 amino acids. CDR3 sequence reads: CASSPSPGHEQYF. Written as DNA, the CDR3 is TGTGCCAGCAGCCCCTCCCCGGGCCACGAGCAGTACTTC. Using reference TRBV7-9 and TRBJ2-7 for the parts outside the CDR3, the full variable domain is DTGVSQNPRHKITKRGQNVTFRCDPISEHNRLYWYRQTLGQGPEFLTYFQNEAQLEKSRLLSDRFSAERPKGSFSTLEIQRTEQGDSAMYLCASSPSPGHEQYFGPGTRLTVT.

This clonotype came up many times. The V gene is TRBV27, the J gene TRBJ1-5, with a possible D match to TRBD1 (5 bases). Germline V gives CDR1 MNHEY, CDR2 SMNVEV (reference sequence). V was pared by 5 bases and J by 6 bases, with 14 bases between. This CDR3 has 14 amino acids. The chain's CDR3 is CASSPQGRGQPQHF. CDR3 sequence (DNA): TGTGCCAGCAGTCCCCAGGGAAGGGGTCAGCCCCAGCATTTT.

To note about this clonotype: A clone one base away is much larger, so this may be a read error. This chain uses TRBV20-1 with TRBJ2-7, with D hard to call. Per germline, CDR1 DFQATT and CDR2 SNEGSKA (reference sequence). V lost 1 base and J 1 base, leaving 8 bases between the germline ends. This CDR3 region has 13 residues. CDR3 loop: CSARACISYEQYF. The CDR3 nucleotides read TGCAGTGCTAGAGCGTGCATATCCTACGAGCAGTACTTC.

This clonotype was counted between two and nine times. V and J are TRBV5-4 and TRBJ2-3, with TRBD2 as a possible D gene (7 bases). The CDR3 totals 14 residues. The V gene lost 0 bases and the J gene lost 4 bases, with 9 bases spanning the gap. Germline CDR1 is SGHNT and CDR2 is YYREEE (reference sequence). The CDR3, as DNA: TGTGCCAGCAGCTTGGGGGAGGGGGCAGATACGCAGTATTTT. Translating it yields CASSLGEGADTQYF.

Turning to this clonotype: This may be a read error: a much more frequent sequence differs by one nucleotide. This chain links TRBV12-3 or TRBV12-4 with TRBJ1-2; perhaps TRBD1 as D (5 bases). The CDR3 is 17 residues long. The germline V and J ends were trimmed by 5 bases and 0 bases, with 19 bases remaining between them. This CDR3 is CASSPRGVSKANYGYTF. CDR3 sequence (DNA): TGTGCCAGCAGTCCGAGGGGTGTGAGTAAAGCTAACTATGGCTACACCTTC.

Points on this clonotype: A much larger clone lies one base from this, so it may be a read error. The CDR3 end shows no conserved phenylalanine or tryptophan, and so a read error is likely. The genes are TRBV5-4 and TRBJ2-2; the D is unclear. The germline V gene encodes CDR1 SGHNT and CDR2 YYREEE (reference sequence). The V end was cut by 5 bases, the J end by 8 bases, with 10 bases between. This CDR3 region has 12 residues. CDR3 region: CASSPPGGELFL. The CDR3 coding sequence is TGTGCCAGCAGTCCCCCTGGTGGGGAGCTGTTTTTA.

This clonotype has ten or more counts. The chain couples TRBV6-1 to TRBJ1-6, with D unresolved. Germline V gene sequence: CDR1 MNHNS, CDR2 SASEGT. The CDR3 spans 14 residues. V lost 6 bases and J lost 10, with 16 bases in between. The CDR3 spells CASRLEYLESPLHF. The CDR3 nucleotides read TGTGCCAGCAGATTGGAGTACTTGGAGTCACCCCTCCACTTT.

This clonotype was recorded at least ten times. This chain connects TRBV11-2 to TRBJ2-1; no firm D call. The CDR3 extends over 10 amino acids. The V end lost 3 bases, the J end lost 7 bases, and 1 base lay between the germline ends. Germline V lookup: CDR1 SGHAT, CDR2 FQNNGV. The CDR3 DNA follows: TGTGCCAGCAGCTTGAATGAGCAGTTCTTC. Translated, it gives CASSLNEQFF.

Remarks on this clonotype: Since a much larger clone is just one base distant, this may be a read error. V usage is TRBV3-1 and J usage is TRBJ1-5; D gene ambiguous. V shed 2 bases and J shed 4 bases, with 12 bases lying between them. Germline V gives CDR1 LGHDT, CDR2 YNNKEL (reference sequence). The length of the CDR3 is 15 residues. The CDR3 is CASSQNPGDNQPQHF. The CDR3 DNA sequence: TGTGCCAGCAGCCAAAATCCCGGGGATAATCAGCCCCAGCATTTT. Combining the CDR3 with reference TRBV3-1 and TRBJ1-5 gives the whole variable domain DTAVSQTPKYLVTQMGNDKSIKCEQNLGHDTMYWYKQDSKKFLKIMFSYNNKELIINETVPNRFSPKSPDKAHLNLHINSLELGDSAVYFCASSQNPGDNQPQHFGDGTRLSIL.

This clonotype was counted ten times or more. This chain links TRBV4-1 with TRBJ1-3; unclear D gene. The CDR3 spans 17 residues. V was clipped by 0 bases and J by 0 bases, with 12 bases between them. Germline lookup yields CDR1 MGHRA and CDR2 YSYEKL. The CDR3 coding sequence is TGCGCCAGCAGCCAAGAGGATTTAACTCTCTCTGGAAACACCATATATTTT. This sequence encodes CASSQEDLTLSGNTIYF.

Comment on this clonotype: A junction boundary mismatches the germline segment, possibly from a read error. CDR3 amino acids: CPTPPLGGGGVTSTDTQYF. The DNA of the CDR3 is TGCCCCACCCCCCCCCTAGGCGGGGGGGGGGTAACGTCCACAGATACGCAGTATTTT. The rearrangement links TRBV7-3 to TRBJ2-3, with 9 positions matching TRBD2. The CDR3 sequence is 19 residues long. The germline V gene encodes CDR1 SGHTA and CDR2 FQGTGA.

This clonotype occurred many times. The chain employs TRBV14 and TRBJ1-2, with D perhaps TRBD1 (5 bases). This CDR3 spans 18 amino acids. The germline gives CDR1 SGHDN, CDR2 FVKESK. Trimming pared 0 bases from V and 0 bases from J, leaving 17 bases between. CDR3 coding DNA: TGTGCCAGCAGCCAAGATTTTGCGGACACCGTTTCTAACTATGGCTACACCTTC. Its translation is CASSQDFADTVSNYGYTF.

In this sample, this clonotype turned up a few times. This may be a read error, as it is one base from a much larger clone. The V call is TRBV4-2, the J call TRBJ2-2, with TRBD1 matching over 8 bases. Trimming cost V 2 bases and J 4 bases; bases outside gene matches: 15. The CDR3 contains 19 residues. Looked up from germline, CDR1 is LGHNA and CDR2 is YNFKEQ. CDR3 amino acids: CASSQRQGPSLETTGELFF. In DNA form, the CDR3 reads TGTGCCAGCAGCCAACGACAGGGGCCCTCTTTAGAGACCACCGGGGAGCTGTTTTTT.

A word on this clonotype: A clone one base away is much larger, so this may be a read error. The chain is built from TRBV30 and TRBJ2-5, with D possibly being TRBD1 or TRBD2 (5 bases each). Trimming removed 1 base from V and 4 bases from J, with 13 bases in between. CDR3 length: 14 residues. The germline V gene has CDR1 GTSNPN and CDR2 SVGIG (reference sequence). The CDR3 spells CAWSAGGGGETQYF. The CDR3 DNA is TGTGCCTGGAGTGCGGGTGGGGGTGGAGAGACCCAGTACTTC.

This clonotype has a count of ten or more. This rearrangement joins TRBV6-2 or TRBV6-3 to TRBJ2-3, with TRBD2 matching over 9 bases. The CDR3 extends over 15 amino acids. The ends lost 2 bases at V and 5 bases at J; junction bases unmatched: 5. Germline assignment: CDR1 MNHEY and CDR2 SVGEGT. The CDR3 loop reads CASSYAGGPKDTQYF. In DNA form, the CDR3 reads TGTGCCAGCAGTTACGCGGGAGGGCCTAAAGATACGCAGTATTTT.

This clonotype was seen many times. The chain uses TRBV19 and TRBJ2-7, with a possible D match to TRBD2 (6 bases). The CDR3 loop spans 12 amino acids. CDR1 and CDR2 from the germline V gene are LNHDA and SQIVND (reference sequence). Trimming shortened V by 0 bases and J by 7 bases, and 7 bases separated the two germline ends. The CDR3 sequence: CASSIDAGEQYF. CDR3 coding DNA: TGTGCCAGTAGTATAGATGCGGGGGAGCAGTACTTC.

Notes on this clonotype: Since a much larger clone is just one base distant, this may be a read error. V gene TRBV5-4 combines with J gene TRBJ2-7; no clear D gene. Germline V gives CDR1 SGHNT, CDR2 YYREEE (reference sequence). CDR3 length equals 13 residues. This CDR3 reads CASSPGYSYERYF. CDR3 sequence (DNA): TGTGCCAGCAGCCCTGGTTACTCTTACGAGCGGTACTTC. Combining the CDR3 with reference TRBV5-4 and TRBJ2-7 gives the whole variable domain ETGVTQSPTHLIKTRGQQVTLRCSSQSGHNTVSWYQQALGQGPQFIFQYYREEENGRGNFPPRFSGLQFPNYSSELNVNALELDDSALYLCASSPGYSYERYFGPGTRLTVT.

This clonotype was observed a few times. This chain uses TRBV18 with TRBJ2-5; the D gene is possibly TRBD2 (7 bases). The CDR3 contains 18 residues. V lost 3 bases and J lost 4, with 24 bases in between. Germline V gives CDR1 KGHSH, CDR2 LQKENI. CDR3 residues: CASSPGTIKWRGRETQYF. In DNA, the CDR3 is TGTGCCAGCTCACCCGGGACAATAAAGTGGCGGGGGCGAGAGACCCAGTACTTC.

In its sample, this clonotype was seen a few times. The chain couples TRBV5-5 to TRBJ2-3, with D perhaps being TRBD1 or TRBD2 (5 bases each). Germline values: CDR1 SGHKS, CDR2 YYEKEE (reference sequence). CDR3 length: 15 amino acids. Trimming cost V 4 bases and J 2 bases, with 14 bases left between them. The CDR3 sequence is CASSTRDADTDTQYF. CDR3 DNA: TGTGCCAGCAGCACCCGGGACGCCGACACAGATACGCAGTATTTT.

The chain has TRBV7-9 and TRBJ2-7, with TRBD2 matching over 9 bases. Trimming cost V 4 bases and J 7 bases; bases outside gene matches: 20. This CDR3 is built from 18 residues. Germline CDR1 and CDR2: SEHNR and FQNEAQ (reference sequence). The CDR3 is CASSSQELTSGWGVEQYF. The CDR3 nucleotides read TGTGCCAGCAGCTCCCAGGAGCTAACTAGCGGGTGGGGAGTGGAGCAGTACTTC.

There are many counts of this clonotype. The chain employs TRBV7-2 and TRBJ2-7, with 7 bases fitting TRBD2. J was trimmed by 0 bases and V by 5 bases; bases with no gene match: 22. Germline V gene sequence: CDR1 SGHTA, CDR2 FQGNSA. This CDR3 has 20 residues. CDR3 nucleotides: TGTGCCAGCAGCCAGACCCGACTTGTAGCGGGCCTTAGGGGCTCCTACGAGCAGTACTTC. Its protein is CASSQTRLVAGLRGSYEQYF.

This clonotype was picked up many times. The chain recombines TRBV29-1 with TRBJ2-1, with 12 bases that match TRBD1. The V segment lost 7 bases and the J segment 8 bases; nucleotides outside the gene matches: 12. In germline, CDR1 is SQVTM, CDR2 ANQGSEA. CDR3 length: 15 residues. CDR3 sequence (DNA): TGCAGCGGATCACCCGGGACAGGGGGCTCCTATGAGCAGTTCTTC. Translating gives CSGSPGTGGSYEQFF.